These 21 T cell receptor beta chains share one sample of origin, sequenced in a study of blood T cell repertoires in COVID-19. The protocol was immunoSEQ multiplex PCR, while the TCRdb copy is restricted to in-frame clones and leaves out a portion. The data contain around 250,000 clones, around nine tenths of them seen just once; the ten biggest clones take up 1.5% to 2%. The sequenced sample was peripheral blood. These receptors originate from a woman aged 60 to 75 who had recovered from COVID-19.

This chain uses TRBV7-3 with TRBJ2-7, with 7 bases identical to TRBD1. V shed 2 bases and J 2 bases; nucleotides not matched to a gene: 6. The germline V gene has CDR1 SGHTA and CDR2 FQGTGA. The length of the CDR3 is 15 residues. As DNA, the CDR3 is TGTGCCAGCAGCTTAGGGGACAGACCAACCTACGAGCAGTACTTC. It yields the protein CASSLGDRPTYEQYF.

The chain uses TRBV2 and TRBJ2-5; TRBD2 aligns across 7 bases. This CDR3 comprises 12 residues. The J segment lost 5 bases and the V segment lost 8 bases, leaving 5 bases of the junction unmatched. Germline V gene data show CDR1 as SNHLY and CDR2 as FYNNEI. The CDR3 region is CASRLAGETQYF. The CDR3 nucleotides are TGTGCCAGCCGACTAGCCGGGGAGACCCAGTACTTC.

The CDR3 bases are TGTGCCAGCAGCTTAGAGGTGGAGTTCCTCTACAATGAGCAGTTCTTC. This gives the protein CASSLEVEFLYNEQFF. This rearrangement joins TRBV11-2 to TRBJ2-1; D not resolved. Germline V gene lookup returns CDR1 SGHAT and CDR2 FQNNGV. The CDR3 covers 16 residues. Trimming took 0 bases from V and 3 from J, leaving 12 bases between them.

The rearrangement uses TRBV19 and TRBJ2-1; D gene unclear. This CDR3 spans 12 amino acids. Germline V gene data show CDR1 as LNHDA and CDR2 as SQIVND (reference sequence). The V end lost 7 bases, the J end lost 4 bases, and 8 bases lay between the germline ends. CDR3 sequence: CASNDAYNEQFF. Here the CDR3 DNA reads TGTGCCAGTAATGATGCGTACAATGAGCAGTTCTTC.

This clone was counted a few times. The J gene is TRBJ2-7, the V gene TRBV5-4, with a possible D match to TRBD2 (6 bases). Trimming took 2 bases from V and 3 from J, leaving 12 bases between them. Germline CDR1 is SGHNT and CDR2 is YYREEE (reference sequence). The CDR3 has 14 residues. CDR3 amino acids: CASSFGAGSYEQYF. CDR3 coding DNA: TGTGCCAGCAGCTTCGGGGCGGGGAGCTACGAGCAGTACTTC.

The chain links TRBV28 to TRBJ1-2, with 7 bases identical to TRBD1. The V segment lost 6 bases and the J segment 7 bases; nucleotides outside the gene matches: 11. This CDR3 has 14 residues. The germline CDR1 and CDR2 sequences are MDHEN and SYDVKM. The CDR3 is CASRTGWSGFGYTF. The CDR3 nucleotides read TGTGCCAGCAGGACAGGGTGGTCCGGATTTGGCTACACCTTC.

This clone has just a few counts. This chain connects TRBV12-5 to TRBJ1-2; TRBD1 matches 8 bases. Germline lookup yields CDR1 LGHNT and CDR2 FRNRAP. This CDR3 comprises 13 residues. V shed 6 bases and J 2 bases; nucleotides not matched to a gene: 2. The CDR3 nucleotides are TGTGCTAGTGGCCGGACAGGGAACTATGGCTACACCTTC. Translating gives CASGRTGNYGYTF.

The chain joins TRBV4-1 to TRBJ2-5; 8 bases agree with TRBD1. V shed 0 bases, J shed 5 bases, and the junction held 2 bases outside the gene matches. CDR3 size: 14 residues. Germline loops: CDR1 MGHRA, CDR2 YSYEKL. The CDR3 DNA is TGCGCCAGCAGCCAAGACAGGGGGCAGGAGACCCAGTACTTC. Protein sequence: CASSQDRGQETQYF.

As DNA, the CDR3 is TGTGCCAGCAGCGTAGGGGAGGGCTCCTATGGCTACACCTTC. Its protein product is CASSVGEGSYGYTF. This rearrangement joins TRBV9 to TRBJ1-2, with D uncertain. Germline CDR1 and CDR2: SGDLS and YYNGEE. CDR3 length: 14 amino acids. V lost 0 bases, J lost 4 bases, and 10 bases lay in between.

The chain uses TRBV10-3 and TRBJ2-5; TRBD2 agrees at 7 bases. CDR1 ENHRY and CDR2 SYGVKD come from the germline V gene. V shed 8 bases and J 7 bases; nucleotides not matched to a gene: 10. This CDR3 is 13 amino acids long. The CDR3 nucleotides read TGTGCCATCTCTGGCAGCGGGGCTGGGACCCAGTACTTC. It yields the protein CAISGSGAGTQYF.

The rearrangement uses TRBV28 and TRBJ2-7; D not certain. The CDR3 sequence is 16 residues long. V dropped 6 bases and J dropped 3 bases, with 21 bases sitting between them. Germline V gene lookup returns CDR1 MDHEN and CDR2 SYDVKM. DNA for the CDR3: TGTGCCAGCAGGTCATCCATGAGCCGGGTCTACTACGAGCAGTACTTC. Amino acid sequence: CASRSSMSRVYYEQYF.

The J gene is TRBJ2-7, the V gene TRBV18; 8 positions agree with TRBD1. The ends lost 4 bases at V and 4 bases at J; junction bases unmatched: 9. Germline V gene sequence: CDR1 KGHSH, CDR2 LQKENI. The CDR3 runs to 15 residues. CDR3 nucleotides: TGTGCCAGCTCACTCGCCGGGACAGGCTTATACGAGCAGTACTTC. Residues: CASSLAGTGLYEQYF.

The CDR3 loop is CASSRDSNTEAFF. The CDR3 coding sequence is TGTGCCAGCAGCCGGGACTCTAACACTGAAGCTTTCTTT. J is TRBJ1-1 and V is TRBV6-5, with D possibly TRBD1 on 5 matching bases. V was cut by 6 bases and J by 2 bases, with 10 bases left in between. CDR1 and CDR2 from the germline V gene are MNHEY and SVGAGI. The CDR3 has 13 amino acids.

This clone came up a few times. The V gene is TRBV19, the J gene TRBJ2-2, with TRBD2 matching over 13 bases. The CDR3 has 17 residues. Trimming cost V 1 base and J 5 bases; bases outside gene matches: 4. The germline V gene has CDR1 LNHDA and CDR2 SQIVND (reference sequence). This CDR3 reads CASSIVRGLAGTGELFF. The CDR3 nucleotides are TGTGCCAGTAGTATAGTTCGGGGACTAGCGGGAACCGGGGAGCTGTTTTTT.

The chain is built from TRBV6-5 and TRBJ2-1; 11 positions agree with TRBD1. Trimming took 6 bases from V and 5 from J; bases not matched to a gene: 3. This CDR3 contains 14 residues. Looked up from germline, CDR1 is MNHEY and CDR2 is SVGAGI. The CDR3 DNA follows: TGTGCCAGCAGGGGGACAGGGGGAAACAATGAGCAGTTCTTC. Its protein product is CASRGTGGNNEQFF.

The chain joins TRBV9 to TRBJ1-5; perhaps TRBD1 as D (5 bases). The CDR3 has 13 amino acids. CDR1 SGDLS and CDR2 YYNGEE come from the germline V gene. The V end was cut by 4 bases, the J end by 4 bases, with 9 bases between. DNA for the CDR3: TGTGCCAGCAGCTTACGGGGGAATCAGCCCCAGCATTTT. This translates into CASSLRGNQPQHF.

V gene TRBV28 combines with J gene TRBJ2-3; D is possibly TRBD1 (6 bases). V lost 4 bases to trimming and J lost 3 bases, with 8 bases between them. The CDR3 sequence is 13 residues long. Germline V lookup: CDR1 MDHEN, CDR2 SYDVKM. The CDR3 region is CASSYQGTDTQYF. DNA of the CDR3: TGTGCCAGCAGTTACCAGGGGACAGATACGCAGTATTTT.

The chain carries TRBV11-2 and TRBJ1-4; maybe TRBD1 (5 bases). V was shortened by 5 bases and J by 3 bases, with 16 bases between the two germline ends. Germline-derived CDR1 and CDR2 are SGHAT and FQNNGV. The CDR3 contains 16 residues. CDR3 residues: CASSNPGALPNEKLFF. The CDR3 DNA reads as TGTGCCAGCAGCAACCCTGGGGCGCTCCCTAATGAAAAACTGTTTTTT.

The CDR3 here is CASGEGDSQYF. CDR3 DNA: TGTGCCAGCGGGGAGGGGGACTCGCAGTATTTT. The V gene is TRBV7-2, the J gene TRBJ2-3; D is perhaps TRBD2 (7 bases). CDR3 length: 11 residues. The germline gives CDR1 SGHTA, CDR2 FQGNSA. V was cut by 8 bases and J by 10 bases, with 13 bases left in between. Drawing the rest from reference TRBV7-2 and TRBJ2-3, the complete variable domain is GAGVSQSPSNKVTEKGKDVELRCDPISGHTALYWYRQSLGQGLEFLIYFQGNSAPDKSGLPSDRFSAERTGGSVSTLTIQRTQQEDSAVYLCASGEGDSQYFGPGTRLTVL.

V usage is TRBV9 and J usage is TRBJ2-7; 9 nucleotides line up with TRBD1. From germline, CDR1 is SGDLS and CDR2 YYNGEE. The J segment lost 7 bases and the V segment lost 3 bases, leaving 8 bases of the junction unmatched. The CDR3 runs 14 residues. This CDR3 is CASSAGDRVKEQYF. The DNA of the CDR3 is TGTGCCAGCAGCGCGGGGGACAGGGTAAAAGAGCAGTACTTC.

This chain connects TRBV19 to TRBJ2-5; 7 bases agree with TRBD1. Germline assignment: CDR1 LNHDA and CDR2 SQIVND (reference sequence). The V and J ends lost 3 bases and 3 bases, in that order; junction bases with no gene match: 4. The CDR3 runs to 14 residues. CDR3 residues: CASSIRGQEETQYF. The CDR3 DNA sequence: TGTGCCAGTAGTATTAGGGGGCAAGAAGAGACCCAGTACTTC. Together with reference TRBV19 and TRBJ2-5, the CDR3 gives the full variable domain: DGGITQSPKYLFRKEGQNVTLSCEQNLNHDAMYWYRQDPGQGLRLIYYSQIVNDFQKGDIAEGYSVSREKKESFPLTVTSAQKNPTAFYLCASSIRGQEETQYFGPGTRLLVL.